This paragraph reports one TCR beta chain. Its target is unknown. The data originate from a study of cytomegalovirus exposure and HLA in healthy donors. Whole-study results and caveats: Reported results showed that the classifier diagnosed cytomegalovirus status with high specificity and sensitivity. Most of the CMV-associated TCR beta chains (in a later analysis) appeared to be HLA-restricted. Altogether, 150 or so TCR beta chains were recorded as cytomegalovirus-associated.

This CDR3 contains 15 residues. V lost 7 bases, J lost 1 base, and 14 bases lay in between. The germline V gene has CDR1 SNHLY and CDR2 FYNNEI. Researchers ran the PCR with 60 Vbeta and 13 Jbeta primers. Measured with immunoSEQ multiplex PCR; TCRdb has only the in-frame clones, and not every one. The sample lists some 51,000 clones, more than 65% occurring once. Donors showed nominal health when sampled, although they likely had unrecorded immune exposures. The receptor was derived from a man aged 35 to 55 in good health and CMV-seropositive. This chain joins TRBV2 and TRBJ1-5, with unresolved D. Sequenced input: PBMCs. In DNA form, the CDR3 reads TGTGCCAGCACTCGAACGAGGGAGAGCAATCAGCCCCAGCATTTT. Translated: CASTRTRESNQPQHF. Using reference TRBV2 and TRBJ1-5 for the parts outside the CDR3, the full variable domain is EPEVTQTPSHQVTQMGQEVILRCVPISNHLYFYWYRQILGQKVEFLVSFYNNEISEKSEIFDDQFSVERPDGSNFTLKIRSTKLEDSAMYFCASTRTRESNQPQHFGDGTRLSIL.